The clone carrying this T cell receptor beta chain was seen a few times. What it binds is not known. The data are from a study of T-cell memory formation after mild COVID-19. One entry per CDR3 protein, called by TCRdb with MiXCR from the 5' RACE reads. The data hold around 410,000 distinct CDR3 sequences, with about a quarter observed a single time. Study-level points and caveats: A balance of CD4 and CD8 characterized clones contracting day 15 to 85, whereas later expanders leaned CD4+.

Trimming took 10 bases from V and 6 from J, leaving 19 bases between them. This CDR3 is 14 amino acids long. J is TRBJ1-5 and V is TRBV12-3 or TRBV12-4; D unresolved. What was sequenced was PBMCs or a T cell subset sorted from them (not recorded which). The receptor was isolated from an adult woman who had mild COVID-19 (a few samples of this study predate the infection). Cell type and time point are not known. The CDR3 sequence is CATSDAGSRQPQHF. The CDR3 nucleotides read TGTGCCACCTCGGACGCCGGGTCACGTCAGCCCCAGCATTTT.